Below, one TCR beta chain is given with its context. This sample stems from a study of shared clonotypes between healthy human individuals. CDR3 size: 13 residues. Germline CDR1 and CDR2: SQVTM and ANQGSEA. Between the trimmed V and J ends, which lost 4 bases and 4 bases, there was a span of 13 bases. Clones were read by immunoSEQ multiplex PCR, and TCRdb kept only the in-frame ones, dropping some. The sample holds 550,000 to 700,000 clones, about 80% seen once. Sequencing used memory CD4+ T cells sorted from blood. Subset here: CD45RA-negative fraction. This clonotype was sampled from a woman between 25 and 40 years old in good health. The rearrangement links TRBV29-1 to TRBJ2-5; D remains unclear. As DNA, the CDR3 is TGCAGCGTTGGGTGGGAATGGGGAGAGACCCAGTACTTC. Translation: CSVGWEWGETQYF.